The 18 T cell receptor beta chains listed next were all sequenced from one sample in a study of beta chain features in type 1 diabetes. General study results and limits: All four CD4+ subsets from Type 1 diabetes patients carried moderately but significantly shorter TCRB CDR3s.

Since all of the isolated RNA was reverse transcribed, expressed TCRB transcripts were what got sequenced. TCRdb keeps only in-frame clones here, not all; method: immunoSEQ multiplex PCR. This sample carries more than 120,000 clones, 10% to 15% of them seen once, and the ten largest clones take under 1.5%. These receptors' targets are unknown. The sequenced material came from central memory CD4+ T cells from blood. These receptor sequences come from a man in his late teens or twenties with type 1 diabetes.

This clone was seen once. J is TRBJ2-1 and V is TRBV11-2; 10 bases are shared with TRBD1. Germline trimming cut 3 bases from V and 4 bases from J; bases unmatched to any gene: 3. CDR1 is SGHAT, CDR2 FQNNGV, per germline. This CDR3 region has 15 residues. The CDR3 sequence: CASSLDRGEYNEQFF. Written as DNA, the CDR3 is TGTGCCAGCAGCTTGGACAGGGGGGAGTACAATGAGCAGTTCTTC.

The chain has TRBV7-3 and TRBJ2-2, with D perhaps TRBD2 (6 bases). This CDR3 has 18 amino acids. V dropped 1 base and J dropped 0 bases, with 15 bases sitting between them. The germline V gene has CDR1 SGHTA and CDR2 FQGTGA. This chain's CDR3 is CASSLKGSGYANTGELFF. The DNA for the CDR3 is TGTGCCAGCAGCTTAAAGGGGAGCGGGTACGCGAACACCGGGGAGCTGTTTTTT.

This clone was counted ten times or more. The chain uses TRBV9 and TRBJ1-1; D ambiguous. Trimming left V 0 bases short and J 1 base short, with 4 bases between. Germline CDR1 and CDR2: SGDLS and YYNGEE. CDR3 length equals 13 residues. Here the CDR3 reads CASSVERNTEAFF. The CDR3 DNA reads as TGTGCCAGCAGCGTAGAACGGAACACTGAAGCTTTCTTT.

This clone came up a few times. J is TRBJ1-2 and V is TRBV7-9; D possibly corresponds to TRBD1 (6 bases). V lost 4 bases to trimming and J lost 3 bases, with 15 bases between them. Germline assignment: CDR1 SEHNR and CDR2 FQNEAQ (reference sequence). The CDR3 runs to 15 residues. The CDR3 DNA follows: TGTGCCAGCAGCTCTCTAGAGGGGGGCCACTATGGCTACACCTTC. This translates into CASSSLEGGHYGYTF.

The V gene is TRBV30, the J gene TRBJ1-5; TRBD1 is a possible D gene (6 bases). The CDR3 is made up of 13 amino acids. The germline CDR1 and CDR2 sequences are GTSNPN and SVGIG (reference sequence). V gave up 3 bases and J gave up 3 bases, with 9 bases separating them. CDR3 sequence reads: CAWSRQDNQPQHF. In DNA form, the CDR3 reads TGTGCCTGGAGCCGACAGGACAATCAGCCCCAGCATTTT.

The chain couples TRBV7-9 to TRBJ1-1; perhaps TRBD1 as D (5 bases). The CDR3 is 13 residues long. Germline lookup yields CDR1 SEHNR and CDR2 FQNEAQ (reference sequence). V was clipped by 5 bases and J by 6 bases, with 13 bases between them. The CDR3 bases are TGTGCCAGCAGCCAAGGGGTATTGGCTGAAGCTTTCTTT. Translating gives CASSQGVLAEAFF.

This chain's CDR3 is CASSLGIYGYTF. In nucleotides, the CDR3 is TGTGCCAGCAGCCTAGGAATCTATGGCTACACCTTC. The chain uses TRBV14 and TRBJ1-2; D uncertain. The CDR3 runs 12 residues. The ends were cut back, 4 bases at V and 4 bases at J, with 7 bases in the middle. CDR1 and CDR2 (germline): SGHDN, FVKESK.

A few counts support this clone. The CDR3 reads CSVSGRGTFPEFF. In DNA form, the CDR3 reads TGCAGCGTGTCGGGCAGGGGGACCTTTCCTGAGTTCTTC. The chain combines TRBV29-1 with TRBJ2-1, with TRBD1 matching 7 bases. J lost 14 bases, V lost 6 bases, and 16 bases had no gene match. This CDR3 spans 13 amino acids. From germline, CDR1 is SQVTM and CDR2 ANQGSEA.

The J gene is TRBJ2-2, the V gene TRBV4-1; 7 bases agree with TRBD1. Germline V gene lookup returns CDR1 MGHRA and CDR2 YSYEKL. The CDR3 is 15 amino acids. J lost 4 bases, V lost 0 bases, and 2 bases had no gene match. CDR3 bases: TGCGCCAGCAGCCAAGAGAGGGACAGCACCGGGGAGCTGTTTTTT. This translates into CASSQERDSTGELFF.

This clone was observed many times. CDR3 sequence (DNA): TGTGCCATCAGTACCTCCGGGAATGGCGGCAAAAACATTCAGTACTTC. It encodes CAISTSGNGGKNIQYF. This chain joins TRBV10-3 and TRBJ2-4; perhaps TRBD2 as D (5 bases). The V and J ends lost 5 bases and 3 bases respectively, with 17 bases between them. CDR1 and CDR2 from the germline V gene are ENHRY and SYGVKD. CDR3 length equals 16 residues.

This clone showed up just a few times. The chain carries TRBV6-6 and TRBJ2-6; D not resolved. The germline V gene encodes CDR1 MNHNY and CDR2 SVGAGI (reference sequence). The V end was cut by 2 bases, the J end by 0 bases, with 5 bases between. The CDR3 covers 15 residues. The CDR3 DNA sequence: TGTGCCAGCAGTTACGCGAGCTCTGGGGCCAACGTCCTGACTTTC. Amino acids: CASSYASSGANVLTF.

This clone was seen a few times. CDR3: CASSLQTATYGYTF. The CDR3 DNA reads as TGCGCCAGCAGCCTCCAGACAGCTACATATGGCTACACCTTC. V usage is TRBV5-1 and J usage is TRBJ1-2, with a tentative D call TRBD1 (5 bases). This CDR3 is built from 14 residues. The germline V gene has CDR1 SGHRS and CDR2 YFSETQ. Trimming pared 4 bases from V and 5 bases from J, leaving 15 bases between.

In this sample, this clone turned up a few times. The CDR3 DNA reads as TGTGCCAGCAGCTTAGCGAGGACTAGCGGGCAGGACAATGAGCAGTTCTTC. Translated: CASSLARTSGQDNEQFF. This chain joins TRBV11-3 and TRBJ2-1; 11 nucleotides line up with TRBD2. The CDR3 is made up of 17 amino acids. Germline V gives CDR1 SGHNT, CDR2 YENEEA. The junction had 7 bases not matched to a gene; V was cut back by 1 base and J by 5 bases.

The chain combines TRBV4-1 with TRBJ2-7; 8 bases are shared with TRBD1. V lost 1 base and J lost 3; bases outside the gene matches: 14. The CDR3 contains 18 residues. In germline, CDR1 is MGHRA, CDR2 YSYEKL. As DNA, the CDR3 is TGCGCCAGCAGCCAAGGTGGGTCTGGGACAGGAGGGATCTACGAGCAGTACTTC. Amino acids: CASSQGGSGTGGIYEQYF.

Of note for this clone: A much more abundant neighbour one base away suggests this may be a read error. The CDR3 sequence: CASSEGGRYNSPLHF. The DNA of the CDR3 is TGTGCCAGCAGCGAGGGGGGGAGATATAATTCACCCCTCCACTTT. This chain uses TRBV9 with TRBJ1-6, with D perhaps TRBD1 (6 bases). The CDR3 covers 15 residues. Trimming shortened V by 3 bases and J by 4 bases, and 11 bases separated the two germline ends. Germline loops: CDR1 SGDLS, CDR2 YYNGEE.

This sequence joins TRBV19 and TRBJ2-2; D is uncertain. CDR3 size: 12 residues. V was clipped by 1 base and J by 6 bases, with 3 bases between them. Germline-derived CDR1 and CDR2 are LNHDA and SQIVND (reference sequence). This chain's CDR3 is CASSIVAGELFF. CDR3 nucleotide sequence: TGTGCCAGTAGTATAGTGGCCGGGGAGCTGTTTTTT.

The gene calls are TRBV10-3 and TRBJ2-7, with TRBD1 matching over 9 bases. The germline CDR1 and CDR2 sequences are ENHRY and SYGVKD. CDR3 length: 14 residues. With V trimmed by 7 bases and J by 3 bases, 7 bases remained unmatched. The chain's CDR3 is CAITPGQGIYEQYF. The CDR3 region has the DNA TGTGCCATCACCCCGGGACAGGGAATCTACGAGCAGTACTTC.

This chain connects TRBV5-1 to TRBJ2-7; TRBD1 matches at 9 bases. Trimming took 4 bases from V and 5 from J; bases not matched to a gene: 10. Germline loops: CDR1 SGHRS, CDR2 YFSETQ. CDR3 length equals 15 residues. The DNA for the CDR3 is TGCGCCAGCAGCCCGTCGGGACAGGGCAGCAACGAGCAGTACTTC. This encodes CASSPSGQGSNEQYF.